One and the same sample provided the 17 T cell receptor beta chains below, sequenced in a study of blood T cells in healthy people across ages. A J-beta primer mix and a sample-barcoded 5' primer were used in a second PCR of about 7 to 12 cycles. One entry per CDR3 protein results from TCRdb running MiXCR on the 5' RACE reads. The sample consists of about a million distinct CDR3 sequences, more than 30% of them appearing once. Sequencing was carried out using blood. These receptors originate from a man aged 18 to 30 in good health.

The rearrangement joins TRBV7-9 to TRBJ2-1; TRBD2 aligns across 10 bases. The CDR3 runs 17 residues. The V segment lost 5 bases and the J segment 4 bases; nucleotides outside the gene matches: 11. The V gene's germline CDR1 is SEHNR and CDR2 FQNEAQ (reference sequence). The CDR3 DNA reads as TGTGCCAGCAGCCCCCCTAGCGGGAGTAGACCTTACAATGAGCAGTTCTTC. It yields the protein CASSPPSGSRPYNEQFF.

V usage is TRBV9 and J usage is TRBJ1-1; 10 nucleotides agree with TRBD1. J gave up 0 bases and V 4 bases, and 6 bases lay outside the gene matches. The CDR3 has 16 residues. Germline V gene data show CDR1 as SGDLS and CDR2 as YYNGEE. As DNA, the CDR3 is TGTGCCAGCAGCCCTTGGACAGGGGGAGTGAACACTGAAGCTTTCTTT. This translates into CASSPWTGGVNTEAFF.

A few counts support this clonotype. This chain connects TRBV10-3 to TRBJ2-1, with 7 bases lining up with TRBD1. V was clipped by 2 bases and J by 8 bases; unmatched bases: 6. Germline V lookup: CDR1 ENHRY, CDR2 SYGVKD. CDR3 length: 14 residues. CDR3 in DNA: TGTGCCATCAGTGAGACCAGGGGGTTCGATGAGCAGTTCTTC. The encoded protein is CAISETRGFDEQFF.

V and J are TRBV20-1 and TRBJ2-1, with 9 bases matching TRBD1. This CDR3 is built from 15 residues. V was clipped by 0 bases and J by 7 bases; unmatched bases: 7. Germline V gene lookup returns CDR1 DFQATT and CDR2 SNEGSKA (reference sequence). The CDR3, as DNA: TGCAGTGCTAGAGACACCGGGACAGGGTTTAATGAGCAGTTCTTC. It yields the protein CSARDTGTGFNEQFF.

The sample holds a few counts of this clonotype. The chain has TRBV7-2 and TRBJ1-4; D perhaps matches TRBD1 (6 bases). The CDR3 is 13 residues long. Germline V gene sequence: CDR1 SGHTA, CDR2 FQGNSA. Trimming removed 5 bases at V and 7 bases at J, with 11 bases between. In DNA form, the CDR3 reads TGTGCCAGCAGCCGTGACAGGTTTGAAAAACTGTTTTTT. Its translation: CASSRDRFEKLFF. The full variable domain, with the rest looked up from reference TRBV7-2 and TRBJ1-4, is GAGVSQSPSNKVTEKGKDVELRCDPISGHTALYWYRQSLGQGLEFLIYFQGNSAPDKSGLPSDRFSAERTGGSVSTLTIQRTQQEDSAVYLCASSRDRFEKLFFGSGTQLSVL.

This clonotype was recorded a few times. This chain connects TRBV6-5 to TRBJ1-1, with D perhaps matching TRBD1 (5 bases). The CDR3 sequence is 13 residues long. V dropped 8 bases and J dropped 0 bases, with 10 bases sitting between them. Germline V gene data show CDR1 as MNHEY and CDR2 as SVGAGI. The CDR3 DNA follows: TGTGCCAGCTTCCTGGGGGTGAACACTGAAGCTTTCTTT. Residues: CASFLGVNTEAFF.

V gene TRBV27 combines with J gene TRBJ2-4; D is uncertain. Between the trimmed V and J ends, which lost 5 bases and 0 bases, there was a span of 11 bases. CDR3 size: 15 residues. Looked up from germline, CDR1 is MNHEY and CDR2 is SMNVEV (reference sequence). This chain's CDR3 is CASSPTWGAKNIQYF. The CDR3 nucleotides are TGTGCCAGCAGTCCTACATGGGGAGCCAAAAACATTCAGTACTTC.

CDR3 bases: TGCGCCAGCAGCGTGCCACTAGCGGGGGGACCAAACTTCACAGATACGCAGTATTTT. This gives the protein CASSVPLAGGPNFTDTQYF. This chain joins TRBV5-1 and TRBJ2-3; the match to TRBD2 covers 12 bases. CDR1 is SGHRS, CDR2 YFSETQ, per germline. V trimming: 4 bases; J trimming: 2 bases; junction bases outside the gene matches: 14. The CDR3 runs to 19 residues. Filled out from reference TRBV5-1 and TRBJ2-3, the complete variable domain reads KAGVTQTPRYLIKTRGQQVTLSCSPISGHRSVSWYQQTPGQGLQFLFEYFSETQRNKGNFPGRFSGRQFSNSRSEMNVSTLELGDSALYLCASSVPLAGGPNFTDTQYFGPGTRLTVL.

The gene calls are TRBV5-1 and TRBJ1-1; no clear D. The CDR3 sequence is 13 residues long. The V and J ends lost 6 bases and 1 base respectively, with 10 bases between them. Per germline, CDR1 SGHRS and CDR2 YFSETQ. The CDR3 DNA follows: TGCGCCAGCACCACAACAGAGAACACTGAAGCTTTCTTT. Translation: CASTTTENTEAFF. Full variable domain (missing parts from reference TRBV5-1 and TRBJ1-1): KAGVTQTPRYLIKTRGQQVTLSCSPISGHRSVSWYQQTPGQGLQFLFEYFSETQRNKGNFPGRFSGRQFSNSRSEMNVSTLELGDSALYLCASTTTENTEAFFGQGTRLTVV.

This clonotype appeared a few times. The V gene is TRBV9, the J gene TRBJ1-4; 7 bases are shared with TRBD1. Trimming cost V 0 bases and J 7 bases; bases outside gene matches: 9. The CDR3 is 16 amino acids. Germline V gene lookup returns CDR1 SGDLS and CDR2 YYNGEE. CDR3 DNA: TGTGCCAGCAGCGTAGGGGTAGGGGGCGATGGTGAAAAACTGTTTTTT. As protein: CASSVGVGGDGEKLFF.

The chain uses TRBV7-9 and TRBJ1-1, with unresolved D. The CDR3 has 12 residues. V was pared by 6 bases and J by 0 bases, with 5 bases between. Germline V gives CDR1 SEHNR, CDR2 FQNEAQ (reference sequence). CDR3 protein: CASRLLNTEAFF. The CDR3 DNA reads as TGTGCCAGCAGGTTACTGAACACTGAAGCTTTCTTT.

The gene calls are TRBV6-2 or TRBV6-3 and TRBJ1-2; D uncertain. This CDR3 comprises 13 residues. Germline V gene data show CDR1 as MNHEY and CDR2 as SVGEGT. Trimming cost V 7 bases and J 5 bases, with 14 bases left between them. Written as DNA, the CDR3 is TGTGCCAGCAACGCCCACGGGAGTTATGGCTACACCTTC. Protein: CASNAHGSYGYTF.

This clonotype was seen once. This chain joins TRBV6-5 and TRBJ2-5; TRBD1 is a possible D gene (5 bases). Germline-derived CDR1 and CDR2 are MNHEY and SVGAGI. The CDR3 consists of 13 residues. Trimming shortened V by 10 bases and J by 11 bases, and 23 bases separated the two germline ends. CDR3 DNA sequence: TGTGCCACGAGGTCGGACAATTACGTTAAGCAGTACTTC. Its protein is CATRSDNYVKQYF.

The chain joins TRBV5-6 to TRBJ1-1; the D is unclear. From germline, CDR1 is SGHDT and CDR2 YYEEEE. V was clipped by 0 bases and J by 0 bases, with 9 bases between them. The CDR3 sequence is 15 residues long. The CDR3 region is CASSLVSAMNTEAFF. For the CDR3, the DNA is TGTGCCAGCAGCTTGGTGTCTGCTATGAACACTGAAGCTTTCTTT.

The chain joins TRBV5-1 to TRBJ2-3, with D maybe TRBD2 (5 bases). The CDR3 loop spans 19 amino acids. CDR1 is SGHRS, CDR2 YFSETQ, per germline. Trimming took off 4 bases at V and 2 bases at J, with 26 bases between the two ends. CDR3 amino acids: CASSVWTVKEVRNTDTQYF. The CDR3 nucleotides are TGCGCCAGCAGCGTATGGACTGTAAAAGAGGTTCGGAACACAGATACGCAGTATTTT.

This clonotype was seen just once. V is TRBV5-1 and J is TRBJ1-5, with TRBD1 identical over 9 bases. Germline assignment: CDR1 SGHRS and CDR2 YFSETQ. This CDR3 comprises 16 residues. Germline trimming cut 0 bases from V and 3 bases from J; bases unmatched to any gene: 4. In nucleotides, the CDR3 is TGCGCCAGCAGCTTGGCCGGGGACAGGGACAATCAGCCCCAGCATTTT. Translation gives CASSLAGDRDNQPQHF.

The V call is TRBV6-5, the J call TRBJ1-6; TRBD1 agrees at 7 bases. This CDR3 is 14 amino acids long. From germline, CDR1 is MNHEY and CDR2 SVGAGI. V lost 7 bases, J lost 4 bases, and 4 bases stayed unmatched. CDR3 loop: CASNPGQYNSPLHF. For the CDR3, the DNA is TGTGCCAGCAACCCGGGACAGTATAATTCACCCCTCCACTTT.